The clone carrying this T cell receptor (beta chain) has more than one count but fewer than ten. The antigen is undetermined. The data derive from a study of blood T cells in healthy people across ages. Study-wide findings and caveats: Naive CD4+ cells and diversity were both higher in long-lived donors than in aged donors. Conclusively comparing naive with antigen-experienced cells was impossible with unsorted PBMCs. Expanded clonotype changes were possibly confounded by unknown donor CMV status.

The authors ran a second PCR of 7 to 11 cycles using a sample-barcoded 5' primer and a J-beta primer mix. Every individual sample yielded 2.5 million or more paired-end reads (each containing CDR3). TCRdb used MiXCR to reprocess the 5' RACE reads, holding one entry per CDR3 protein. The repertoire includes some 550,000 distinct CDR3 sequences, 47% of them detected once, and 20% to 25% sits in the top ten. The V gene lost 6 bases and the J gene lost 1 base, with 10 bases spanning the gap. Germline V lookup: CDR1 MNHEY, CDR2 SVGEGT. CDR3 size: 14 residues. This receptor was obtained from a man aged 80 or over in good health. The chain is built from TRBV6-2 or TRBV6-3 and TRBJ2-1, with D maybe TRBD1 (6 bases). Sequencing input: blood. The CDR3 DNA sequence: TGTGCCAGCAGACCGACAGGATCCTACAATGAGCAGTTCTTC. This sequence encodes CASRPTGSYNEQFF.